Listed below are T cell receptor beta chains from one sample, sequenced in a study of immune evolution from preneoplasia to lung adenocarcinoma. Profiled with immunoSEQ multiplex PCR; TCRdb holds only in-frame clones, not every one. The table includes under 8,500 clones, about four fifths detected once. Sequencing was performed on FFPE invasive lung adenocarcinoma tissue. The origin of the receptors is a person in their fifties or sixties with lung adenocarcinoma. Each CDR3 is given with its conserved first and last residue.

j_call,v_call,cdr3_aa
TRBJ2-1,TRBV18,CASSQTSGPRNEQFF
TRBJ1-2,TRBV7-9,CASSSGFHGYTF
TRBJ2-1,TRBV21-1,CASSKDGGAGEQFF
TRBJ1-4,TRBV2,CASWDGGNEKLFF
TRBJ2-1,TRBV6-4,CASSSSIYNEQFF
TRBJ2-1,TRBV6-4,CASSDQDLTEQFF
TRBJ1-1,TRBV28,CASSPGWGANTEAFF
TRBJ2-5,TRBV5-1,CASSRYGGEGETQYF
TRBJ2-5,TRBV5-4,CASSLVWDQETQYF
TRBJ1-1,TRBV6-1,CASRDSGRLNTEAFF
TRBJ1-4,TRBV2,CASKKVVGDEKLFF
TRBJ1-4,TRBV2,CASSGINEKLFF
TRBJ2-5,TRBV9,CASSEYAGGPIETQYF
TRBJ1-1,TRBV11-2,CASSLTGAKAEAFF
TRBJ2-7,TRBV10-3,CAIRPDSGIYEQYF
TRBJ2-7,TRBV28,CASSLIIAGLYEQYF
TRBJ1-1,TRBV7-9,CASSFRDTEAFF
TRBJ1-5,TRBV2,CASSKRQGASQPQHF
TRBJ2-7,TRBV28,CASSLFGSSYEQYF
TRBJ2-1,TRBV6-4,CASSDSAGGYNEQFF
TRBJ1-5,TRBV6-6,CASSPAGTVGFQPQHF
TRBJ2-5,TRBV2,CASKGASGGEETQYF
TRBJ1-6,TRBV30,CAWSQTQGSSYNSPLHF
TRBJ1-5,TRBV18,CASSPNEGSRPQHF
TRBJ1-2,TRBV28,CASSPRLEGVGYTF
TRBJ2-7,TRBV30,CAWSGYRAFEQYF
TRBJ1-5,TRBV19,CASSKTGAGQPQHF
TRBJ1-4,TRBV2,CASSGVGEKLFF
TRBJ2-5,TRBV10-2,CASRAGLAGGTQYF
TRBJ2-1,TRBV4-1,CASSQDRRGTYNEQFF
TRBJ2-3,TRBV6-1,CASSEGVRGGDTQYF
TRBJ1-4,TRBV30,CAWSVGTEGEKLFF
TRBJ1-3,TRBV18,CASSPPGVRGLLYFGNTIYF
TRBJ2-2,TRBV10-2,CASTGLAGGPNTGELFF
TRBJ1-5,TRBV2,CASRGGSAGQPQHF
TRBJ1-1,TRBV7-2,CASSLLSRNTEAFF
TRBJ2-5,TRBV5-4,CASSLDGVETQYF